Here is one T cell receptor beta chain with its context. Antigen: not known. CDR3 length: 17 amino acids. V lost 3 bases, J lost 9 bases, and 18 bases stayed unmatched. CDR1 is LNHNV, CDR2 YYDKDF, per germline (reference sequence). This record belongs to a study of T cell responses to AZD1222 COVID-19 vaccine. Broader study findings: Donors were mostly white British, more females; clonal diversity possibly underestimated.

Sequencing used immunoSEQ multiplex PCR; TCRdb keeps in-frame clones, though not all of them. The table includes about 170,000 clones, about nine tenths detected once. The source material was peripheral blood, sampled on day 0 of AZD1222 vaccination. The chain couples TRBV15 to TRBJ1-1, with TRBD1 matching over 8 bases. The TCR comes from an adult in good health. CDR3: CATSSSSGGEGTNQAFF. In DNA, the CDR3 is TGTGCCACCAGCAGCTCGTCAGGGGGCGAGGGGACAAATCAAGCTTTCTTT.